These 31 T cell receptor beta chains were all obtained from the same sample, sequenced in a study of OX40 agonist ivuxolimab in advanced cancers. The method was immunoSEQ multiplex PCR; TCRdb's version includes in-frame clones alone and lacks a portion of them. The table has more than 60,000 clones, about 81% seen once; the top ten hold 5%. The sequenced sample was CD4+ or CD8+ T cells sorted from blood, obtained in a trial of the OX40 agonist ivuxolimab. These receptors came from an adult with an advanced solid tumor such as melanoma, head and neck, liver or kidney cancer.

The gene calls are TRBV9 and TRBJ1-1; D is uncertain. Germline V gene lookup returns CDR1 SGDLS and CDR2 YYNGEE. The CDR3 loop spans 15 amino acids. V lost 0 bases, J lost 0 bases, and 9 bases lay in between. This CDR3 reads CASSVDPHMNTEAFF. The CDR3 region has the DNA TGTGCCAGCAGCGTAGATCCCCATATGAACACTGAAGCTTTCTTT.

The CDR3 coding sequence is TGTGCCAGCAGTCGTACAGGGGTAGGGGACACTGAAGCTTTCTTT. Amino acids: CASSRTGVGDTEAFF. The chain carries TRBV5-5 and TRBJ1-1, with 7 bases matching TRBD1. CDR3 length equals 15 residues. V lost 5 bases, J lost 3 bases, and 10 bases stayed unmatched. CDR1 and CDR2 (germline): SGHKS, YYEKEE (reference sequence).

The chain is built from TRBV19 and TRBJ2-1, with 12 bases lining up with TRBD2. The CDR3 has 16 residues. Germline CDR1 LNHDA, CDR2 SQIVND (reference sequence). V trimming: 8 bases; J trimming: 0 bases; junction bases outside the gene matches: 5. The CDR3 nucleotides read TGTGCCAGTCAGACTAGCGGGAGTACCTCCTACAATGAGCAGTTCTTC. Encoded protein: CASQTSGSTSYNEQFF. Using reference TRBV19 and TRBJ2-1 for the parts outside the CDR3, the full variable domain is DGGITQSPKYLFRKEGQNVTLSCEQNLNHDAMYWYRQDPGQGLRLIYYSQIVNDFQKGDIAEGYSVSREKKESFPLTVTSAQKNPTAFYLCASQTSGSTSYNEQFFGPGTRLTVL.

The V and J genes are TRBV9 and TRBJ1-2; TRBD1 might be the D (5 bases). CDR3 length: 16 amino acids. Germline loops: CDR1 SGDLS, CDR2 YYNGEE. V lost 0 bases and J lost 7, with 19 bases in between. The CDR3: CASSVGEGLPPSGYTF. CDR3 DNA: TGTGCCAGCAGCGTAGGAGAGGGACTCCCTCCCTCTGGCTACACCTTC.

V gene TRBV5-4 combines with J gene TRBJ1-1; D call uncertain. V lost 4 bases and J 1 base, leaving 14 bases between the germline ends. This CDR3 is built from 15 residues. The V gene's germline CDR1 is SGHNT and CDR2 YYREEE (reference sequence). The CDR3 DNA is TGTGCCAGCAGCCCTAGAGGGATTTGGAACACTGAAGCTTTCTTT. Translated, it gives CASSPRGIWNTEAFF.

This chain connects TRBV6-1 to TRBJ2-3; 9 bases agree with TRBD2. CDR3 size: 15 residues. V was clipped by 0 bases and J by 4 bases; unmatched bases: 2. Germline CDR1 reads MNHNS; CDR2 reads SASEGT. The CDR3 spells CASSEASGSPDTQYF. CDR3 bases: TGTGCCAGCAGTGAAGCTAGCGGGAGCCCAGATACGCAGTATTTT.

The chain uses TRBV4-1 and TRBJ1-1; TRBD1 agrees at 11 bases. CDR1 and CDR2 from the germline V gene are MGHRA and YSYEKL. This CDR3 region has 16 residues. V lost 4 bases, J lost 5 bases, and 9 bases stayed unmatched. The CDR3 is CASSPLGQGASTEAFF. DNA of the CDR3: TGCGCCAGCAGCCCACTAGGACAGGGGGCAAGTACTGAAGCTTTCTTT.

The V gene is TRBV4-2, the J gene TRBJ1-1; D is undetermined. The V gene's germline CDR1 is LGHNA and CDR2 YNFKEQ. Trimming took off 1 base at V and 8 bases at J, with 17 bases between the two ends. This CDR3 region has 15 residues. The DNA for the CDR3 is TGTGCCAGCAGCCAAGCTGGGGTCGAACTGATAGAAGCTTTCTTT. Translated, it gives CASSQAGVELIEAFF.

The J gene is TRBJ2-2, the V gene TRBV15, with D tentatively TRBD1 (6 bases). Germline lookup yields CDR1 LNHNV and CDR2 YYDKDF (reference sequence). This CDR3 region has 14 residues. V was pared by 7 bases and J by 1 base, with 10 bases between. CDR3 in amino acids: CATTPGQNTGELFF. CDR3 DNA sequence: TGTGCCACCACCCCGGGACAGAACACCGGGGAGCTGTTTTTT.

This chain joins TRBV5-1 and TRBJ2-3; the match to TRBD2 covers 13 bases. J lost 1 base, V lost 7 bases, and 12 bases had no gene match. The CDR3 has 18 amino acids. Looked up from germline, CDR1 is SGHRS and CDR2 is YFSETQ. CDR3 sequence: CASSDLSGTSGGTDTQYF. In DNA, the CDR3 is TGCGCCAGCTCCGACCTCAGCGGGACTAGCGGGGGCACAGATACGCAGTATTTT.

The V gene is TRBV7-8, the J gene TRBJ1-1; 8 nucleotides line up with TRBD1. The germline V gene encodes CDR1 SGHVS and CDR2 FQNEAQ. V shed 5 bases and J 4 bases; nucleotides not matched to a gene: 9. This CDR3 comprises 15 residues. The chain's CDR3 is CASSPGQGWATEAFF. The CDR3 DNA sequence: TGTGCCAGCAGCCCCGGACAGGGTTGGGCCACTGAAGCTTTCTTT.

In regard to this clone: Additional DNA sequences in this sample encode the identical CDR3. V is TRBV10-3 and J is TRBJ2-5; D not certain. Trimming cost V 0 bases and J 5 bases, with 7 bases left between them. Per germline, CDR1 ENHRY and CDR2 SYGVKD. The CDR3 length is 13 residues. Written as DNA, the CDR3 is TGTGCCATCAGTGAGTCGACGGGTGAGACCCAGTACTTC. Its translation is CAISESTGETQYF.

V usage is TRBV5-1 and J usage is TRBJ2-1; D remains unclear. This CDR3 is 14 amino acids long. Per germline, CDR1 SGHRS and CDR2 YFSETQ. V lost 0 bases, J lost 12 bases, and 16 bases lay in between. Written as DNA, the CDR3 is TGCGCCAGCAGCTTGGACACGGCGGATCGAGGGCAGTTCTTC. Amino acids: CASSLDTADRGQFF.

The CDR3 loop is CASEELMNTEAFF. The CDR3 DNA follows: TGTGCCAGCGAGGAGTTAATGAACACTGAAGCTTTCTTT. V is TRBV2 and J is TRBJ1-1, with unresolved D. The ends were cut back, 8 bases at V and 0 bases at J, with 10 bases in the middle. Germline V gene data show CDR1 as SNHLY and CDR2 as FYNNEI. This CDR3 region has 13 residues.

The rearrangement joins TRBV6-5 to TRBJ1-1; weak D call: TRBD1 (6 bases). Germline loops: CDR1 MNHEY, CDR2 SVGAGI. Trimming removed 2 bases at V and 3 bases at J, with 16 bases between. This CDR3 has 16 residues. CDR3 residues: CASSYGGAQVDTEAFF. In DNA, the CDR3 is TGTGCCAGCAGTTACGGGGGGGCACAGGTTGACACTGAAGCTTTCTTT.

The CDR3 region has the DNA TGTGCCAGCAGCACACCGGGACTAGGGTCGAACACCGGGGAGCTGTTTTTT. Encoded protein: CASSTPGLGSNTGELFF. V gene TRBV7-2 combines with J gene TRBJ2-2; 8 bases line up with TRBD2. The CDR3 extends over 17 amino acids. V dropped 5 bases and J dropped 0; count of bases not matched to a gene: 8. Per the germline V gene, CDR1 is SGHTA and CDR2 is FQGNSA.

This clone is classed as medium-sized. The CDR3 sequence: CASTKLGSYGYTF. CDR3 nucleotide sequence: TGTGCCAGTACTAAGCTTGGGAGCTATGGCTACACCTTC. The chain uses TRBV6-5 and TRBJ1-2; unclear D gene. The CDR3 length is 13 residues. The V gene lost 9 bases and the J gene lost 4 bases, with 15 bases spanning the gap. Germline CDR1 reads MNHEY; CDR2 reads SVGAGI.

The genes are TRBV18 and TRBJ2-5; no definite D call. V lost 0 bases, J lost 5 bases, and 10 bases lay in between. The CDR3 spans 14 residues. CDR1 is KGHSH and CDR2 is LQKENI in the germline V gene. CDR3 bases: TGTGCCAGCTCACCACCGGTAACTTCTGAGACCCAGTACTTC. Translated: CASSPPVTSETQYF.

The J gene is TRBJ2-7, the V gene TRBV2, with a weak D call TRBD2 (5 bases). In germline, CDR1 is SNHLY, CDR2 FYNNEI. Trimming shortened V by 5 bases and J by 5 bases, and 25 bases separated the two germline ends. This CDR3 has 17 amino acids. CDR3 nucleotide sequence: TGTGCCAGCAGTTCTCCCCCCCAGGAGGAAAAGTTTGACGAGCAGTACTTC. The encoded protein is CASSSPPQEEKFDEQYF.

In its sample, this clone was seen a few times. This chain uses TRBV30 with TRBJ1-4; D possibly corresponds to TRBD1 (5 bases). This CDR3 contains 14 residues. The V end lost 5 bases, the J end lost 7 bases, and 17 bases lay between the germline ends. Germline CDR1 is GTSNPN and CDR2 is SVGIG (reference sequence). The CDR3 reads CAWVPGWDGEKLFF. Here the CDR3 DNA reads TGTGCCTGGGTGCCTGGGTGGGACGGTGAAAAACTGTTTTTT.

The genes are TRBV27 and TRBJ2-5; the match to TRBD1 covers 8 bases. The CDR3 runs 16 residues. V lost 6 bases, J lost 4 bases, and 13 bases stayed unmatched. Germline V gives CDR1 MNHEY, CDR2 SMNVEV (reference sequence). The CDR3 sequence: CASRPRTGLGGETQYF. CDR3 DNA sequence: TGTGCCAGCAGACCCCGGACAGGGCTGGGAGGAGAGACCCAGTACTTC.

V usage is TRBV28 and J usage is TRBJ1-1, with 7 bases identical to TRBD1. The CDR3 is made up of 14 amino acids. The trim removed 3 bases at V and 4 bases at J, leaving 5 bases unmatched. Per germline, CDR1 MDHEN and CDR2 SYDVKM. Here the CDR3 reads CASSLQGGGTEAFF. In nucleotides, the CDR3 is TGTGCCAGCAGTTTGCAGGGGGGCGGCACTGAAGCTTTCTTT.

The chain links TRBV7-2 to TRBJ1-6; 7 positions agree with TRBD1. Trimming cost V 2 bases and J 5 bases; bases outside gene matches: 3. Germline CDR1 reads SGHTA; CDR2 reads FQGNSA. This CDR3 contains 15 residues. DNA for the CDR3: TGTGCCAGCAGCTTACAACAGGGGCATAATTCACCCCTCCACTTT. Protein product: CASSLQQGHNSPLHF.

This chain connects TRBV4-1 to TRBJ2-1; TRBD2 matches at 11 bases. CDR3 length: 16 amino acids. The junction had 10 bases not matched to a gene; V was cut back by 4 bases and J by 8 bases. Germline V gene sequence: CDR1 MGHRA, CDR2 YSYEKL. The CDR3 bases are TGCGCCAGCAGCCCAACTCTTAGCGGGAGGGCCTATGAGCAGTTCTTC. It specifies CASSPTLSGRAYEQFF.

This clone was observed once. This chain connects TRBV10-1 to TRBJ2-1, with TRBD1 identical over 8 bases. There are 16 residues in the CDR3. V lost 6 bases, J lost 1 base, and 8 bases stayed unmatched. Germline-derived CDR1 and CDR2 are WNHNN and SYGVQD (reference sequence). The CDR3 DNA follows: TGCGCCAGCAGCGTTGACGACAGGGGTTCCTACAATGAGCAGTTCTTC. It yields the protein CASSVDDRGSYNEQFF.

The chain employs TRBV7-2 and TRBJ1-5; D is unclear. Looked up from germline, CDR1 is SGHTA and CDR2 is FQGNSA. The CDR3 contains 13 residues. Trimming shortened V by 8 bases and J by 4 bases, and 12 bases separated the two germline ends. CDR3 sequence reads: CASVSEPNQPQHF. The CDR3 region has the DNA TGTGCCAGCGTGAGTGAACCTAATCAGCCCCAGCATTTT. The entire variable domain, with the rest obtained from reference TRBV7-2 and TRBJ1-5, is as follows: GAGVSQSPSNKVTEKGKDVELRCDPISGHTALYWYRQSLGQGLEFLIYFQGNSAPDKSGLPSDRFSAERTGGSVSTLTIQRTQQEDSAVYLCASVSEPNQPQHFGDGTRLSIL.

This sequence joins TRBV19 and TRBJ2-1, with TRBD2 as a possible D gene (5 bases). Germline values: CDR1 LNHDA, CDR2 SQIVND (reference sequence). This CDR3 has 16 amino acids. Trimming removed 1 base from V and 9 bases from J, with 19 bases in between. Here the CDR3 DNA reads TGTGCCAGTAGTATAGTAGGCGGGCTCGGCCGGGGTGAGCAGTTCTTC. Its translation: CASSIVGGLGRGEQFF.

This chain joins TRBV11-3 and TRBJ1-3, with D possibly matching TRBD1 (5 bases). Germline V CDR1 and CDR2: SGHNT, YENEEA. The CDR3 is 15 amino acids. The germline V and J ends were trimmed by 2 bases and 4 bases, with 12 bases remaining between them. CDR3 in amino acids: CASSLQTGPGNTIYF. The CDR3 nucleotides read TGTGCCAGCAGCTTACAAACAGGTCCAGGAAACACCATATATTTT.

This clone was observed a single time. The chain combines TRBV5-4 with TRBJ2-2, with 10 bases lining up with TRBD2. This CDR3 comprises 15 residues. V shed 0 bases, J shed 4 bases, and the junction held 0 bases outside the gene matches. Germline lookup yields CDR1 SGHNT and CDR2 YYREEE (reference sequence). CDR3 loop: CASSLGTSGTGELFF. CDR3 nucleotide sequence: TGTGCCAGCAGCTTGGGGACTAGCGGCACCGGGGAGCTGTTTTTT.

V usage is TRBV6-5 and J usage is TRBJ1-1; no firm D call. This CDR3 has 13 residues. From germline, CDR1 is MNHEY and CDR2 SVGAGI. Trimming stripped 5 bases from V and 5 bases from J, with 12 bases between. The CDR3 here is CASSRSGATEAFF. The CDR3, as DNA: TGTGCCAGCAGTCGATCGGGCGCGACTGAAGCTTTCTTT.

The chain is built from TRBV18 and TRBJ2-5; the D gene is possibly TRBD2 (5 bases). The J call may be mistaken, given a closer DNA end match to TRBJ2-7. Germline-derived CDR1 and CDR2 are KGHSH and LQKENI. The length of the CDR3 is 11 residues. In nucleotides, the CDR3 is TGTGCCAGCTCCTACGGGGACGAGCAGTACTTC. Protein product: CASSYGDEQYF.